This entry describes one TCR beta chain. The entry originates in a study of blood T cell repertoires in COVID-19. In the study's own analysis: Nucleated cell counts were estimated from reference gene primer amplification. Using immunoSEQ multiplex PCR, the repertoire was profiled, and TCRdb retains in-frame clones only, with some absent. The D gene and trimming were derived from the DNA, and the V and J assignments and clone size from that table. This table has around 370,000 clones, almost 90% appearing once. This receptor was obtained from a young man with active or convalescent COVID-19. The specimen was peripheral blood.

The CDR3 DNA sequence: TGCGCCAGCAGCCAAGACCCAGGGCGTTCACCCCTCCACTTT. Translation gives CASSQDPGRSPLHF. J is TRBJ1-6 and V is TRBV4-3, with a weak D call TRBD1 (5 bases). The length of the CDR3 is 14 residues. Germline V gene sequence: CDR1 LGHNA, CDR2 YSLEER. V was clipped by 0 bases and J by 9 bases, with 9 bases between them.